The source of this TCR beta chain is a study of T-cell reconstitution after alpha-beta-depleted transplantation in children. General study findings and limits: Expanded graft clones, several hundred of them, were reportedly the source of alpha-beta T cells about two months after transplant. Some patients owed their high day-60 TCRbeta diversity to surviving recipient T cells and thymic progenitors.

Unique molecular identifiers tagged the TCRbeta library. TCRdb reprocessed the PCR reads with MiXCR, giving one entry per CDR3 protein. The table lists a few hundred thousand distinct CDR3 sequences, roughly 10% of them singletons. This clonotype came up many times. The antigen is not known. Germline loops: CDR1 SEHNR, CDR2 FQNEAQ (reference sequence). The CDR3 covers 13 residues. The V gene lost 1 base and the J gene lost 7 bases, with 11 bases spanning the gap. This clonotype originated in a child under two years old with acute myeloid leukemia, due to receive a stem cell transplant. V usage is TRBV7-9 and J usage is TRBJ2-7; D possibly corresponds to TRBD2 (5 bases). Here the sequenced sample was PBMCs, taken before TCRalphabeta/CD19-depleted stem cell transplant. The chain's CDR3 is CASSLEGPGEQYF. The CDR3 DNA follows: TGTGCCAGCAGCTTAGAAGGTCCGGGGGAGCAGTACTTC.